A single sample is the source of the 10 T cell receptor beta chains below, sequenced in a study of blood T cell repertoires in COVID-19. The table came from immunoSEQ multiplex PCR; TCRdb's copy has only in-frame clones and leaves some out. The data hold a few hundred thousand clones, with about 88% observed a single time. Specimen: peripheral blood. The receptors come from a man aged 18 to 30 with active or convalescent COVID-19.

This clone was observed a single time. V usage is TRBV14 and J usage is TRBJ2-1, with D possibly being TRBD2 (6 bases). The CDR3 contains 16 residues. Germline V gene data show CDR1 as SGHDN and CDR2 as FVKESK. The germline V and J ends were trimmed by 4 bases and 6 bases, with 19 bases remaining between them. The CDR3: CASSLGTPIGGNEQFF. DNA of the CDR3: TGTGCCAGCAGCCTCGGGACTCCTATAGGTGGCAATGAGCAGTTCTTC.

V gene TRBV3-1 (or the pseudogene TRBV3-2) combines with J gene TRBJ1-4, with D perhaps TRBD1 (5 bases). This CDR3 spans 18 amino acids. V lost 3 bases to trimming and J lost 0 bases, with 17 bases between them. Germline V gene lookup returns CDR1 LGHDT and CDR2 YNNKEL (reference sequence). The CDR3 region has the DNA TGTGCCAGCAGCCAGGTGACAGACCAGCTTGCAACTAATGAAAAACTGTTTTTT. It encodes CASSQVTDQLATNEKLFF.

This clone was detected once. The rearrangement joins TRBV29-1 to TRBJ2-7, with D tentatively TRBD1 (6 bases). In germline, CDR1 is SQVTM, CDR2 ANQGSEA. This CDR3 has 14 residues. V lost 3 bases and J lost 6, with 18 bases in between. CDR3 coding DNA: TGCAGCGTTGATATAGGGGGTCACGCGGGCGAGCAGTACTTC. As protein: CSVDIGGHAGEQYF.

This clone was detected only once. The chain is built from TRBV12-3 or TRBV12-4 and TRBJ1-5; D is undetermined. The CDR3 has 12 amino acids. The V end lost 1 base, the J end lost 7 bases, and 5 bases lay between the germline ends. This CDR3 reads CASSLGSQPQHF. Written as DNA, the CDR3 is TGTGCCAGCAGTTTAGGAAGCCAGCCCCAGCATTTT.

J is TRBJ1-2 and V is TRBV9; D perhaps matches TRBD1 (5 bases). V gave up 3 bases and J gave up 7 bases, with 16 bases separating them. Germline values: CDR1 SGDLS, CDR2 YYNGEE. This CDR3 is built from 14 residues. The CDR3 sequence: CASSAPQGTAGYTF. In nucleotides, the CDR3 is TGTGCCAGCAGCGCCCCCCAGGGTACCGCTGGCTACACCTTC.

The rearrangement joins TRBV3-1 (or the pseudogene TRBV3-2) to TRBJ1-6, with D unresolved. Germline CDR1 LGHDT, CDR2 YNNKEL (reference sequence). This CDR3 has 17 amino acids. V lost 2 bases to trimming and J lost 6 bases, with 17 bases between them. The CDR3 DNA is TGTGCCAGCAGCCAAAACTTTGGCCCTAGCGTTAATTCACCCCTCCACTTT. It specifies CASSQNFGPSVNSPLHF.

This clone was seen more than once but under ten times. J is TRBJ1-3 and V is TRBV7-6; the D is unclear. Trimming removed 1 base from V and 0 bases from J, with 7 bases in between. Germline values: CDR1 SGHVS, CDR2 FNYEAQ. CDR3 length equals 15 residues. The CDR3 reads CASSLETTSGNTIYF. DNA for the CDR3: TGTGCCAGCAGCTTAGAGACAACCTCTGGAAACACCATATATTTT.

Here the CDR3 reads CASSLAPGLFYGYTF. The CDR3 nucleotides are TGCGCCAGCAGCTTGGCCCCGGGACTATTCTATGGCTACACCTTC. The V call is TRBV5-1, the J call TRBJ1-2, with D possibly TRBD1 on 5 matching bases. Trimming pared 0 bases from V and 4 bases from J, leaving 13 bases between. There are 15 residues in the CDR3. CDR1 and CDR2 (germline): SGHRS, YFSETQ.

This clone was observed a few times. This sequence joins TRBV7-9 and TRBJ2-1; TRBD1 agrees at 7 bases. V shed 0 bases and J 8 bases; nucleotides not matched to a gene: 1. This CDR3 has 13 amino acids. Germline-derived CDR1 and CDR2 are SEHNR and FQNEAQ (reference sequence). As DNA, the CDR3 is TGTGCCAGCAGCTTAGCAGGGGGCGATGAGCAGTTCTTC. Its protein is CASSLAGGDEQFF.

This clone has only one observation. The rearrangement links TRBV10-3 to TRBJ1-1; 7 positions match TRBD1. Germline CDR1 ENHRY, CDR2 SYGVKD. The CDR3 consists of 16 residues. Losses at the gene ends were 0 bases for V and 1 base for J; bases not matched to a gene: 5. The CDR3 nucleotides are TGTGCCATCAGTGAGTCGAAAGGGACAGCGAACACTGAAGCTTTCTTT. Residues: CAISESKGTANTEAFF.